This TCR beta chain was identified in a study of OX40 agonist ivuxolimab in advanced cancers. About the investigation overall: The costimulatory receptor OX40 (CD134) was targeted by ivuxolimab, a fully human IgG2 agonistic monoclonal antibody. Intravenous ivuxolimab was administered to patients every 2 weeks at six dose levels: 0.01, 0.1, 0.3, 1.5, 3 and 10 mg/kg. Among the 50 to 55 dose-escalation patients, approximately 20 had hepatocellular carcinoma, 15 or so melanoma, 9 renal cell carcinoma and 9 head and neck cancer. In the dose-escalation cohort, 70% to 85% of patients were male, and the mean age was roughly 60 years with a range of roughly 20 to 85. Prior anti-PD-1, anti-PD-L1 or anti-CTLA-4 therapy was permitted, and checkpoint inhibitors had been received by roughly 42% of dose-escalation patients. Partial responses were achieved by three dose-escalation patients, of whom one had hepatocellular carcinoma and two had cutaneous melanoma. Peripheral TCRbeta sequencing aimed to test whether ivuxolimab altered TCR sequence diversity and caused clonal T-cell expansion. The paper covers the monotherapy dose-escalation part of the phase I ivuxolimab trial, which included N = 52 patients. Study-wide findings and limitations: Partial responders in the 0.1-3.0 mg/kg groups had among the lowest normalized peripheral clonal expansion, especially among CD8+ T cells. Antigen specificity was not determined for the clonally expanded peripheral T cells. Clonal expansion of both CD4+ and CD8+ blood T cells was observed from baseline to week 6 at doses 0.1 to 3.0 mg/kg. On average, CD8+ T cells showed more expanded clones than CD4+ T cells after ivuxolimab. Low levels of normalized T-cell clonal expansion were also shown by some nonresponding patients.

Notes on this clone: What this receptor recognizes is not known. Per-nucleotide qualities are absent, and no much larger clonotype sits a single base away.

The CDR3 starts with the cysteine, ends with the phenylalanine, and has 13 residues. Only the CDR3 part of the read is kept: 39 bases, read in frame from the first base. Based on the germline V gene, the CDR1 and CDR2 sequences are SQVTM and ANQGSEA. V loses 4 bases of germline sequence and J loses 7 bases, and the interval between the two ends is 14 bases. To sequence the TCRbeta CDR3 region, genomic DNA was isolated from the sorted cells. The immunoSEQ Assay was used to sequence the TCRbeta CDR3 regions. What TCRdb holds here is the immuneACCESS table cut down to in-frame rearrangements. Part of the clones is not present; checked against another copy, under half of the missing clones reflect an unresolved V gene, and the others are unexplained. Recorded for this sample are about 41,000 clones; about 82% of them occurred a single time. The top ten hold just under 40% of the sample. The trial excluded patients who had a history of autoimmune disease or were on systemic immunosuppression. In every dose cohort, peripheral blood was drawn for TCR sequencing at baseline, cycle 4 day 1, and cycle 7 day 1. Samples came from an open-label, multicenter, first-in-human phase I dose-escalation trial of ivuxolimab. Adults with locally advanced or metastatic melanoma, renal cell, hepatocellular, or head and neck squamous cell carcinoma were enrolled in the trial. Before TCR sequencing, CD4+ and CD8+ T cells were separately sorted from peripheral blood.

The input for sequencing was CD4+ or CD8+ T cells sorted from blood, taken in a trial of the OX40 agonist ivuxolimab. The receptor was isolated from an adult with an advanced solid tumor such as melanoma, head and neck, liver or kidney cancer. In this chain, TRBV29-1 is recombined with TRBJ1-5; TRBD1 is perhaps the D gene, given 5 matching bases. Here is the DNA: TGCAGCGTTGCCTCAGGGATAGGGCAGCCCCAGCATTTT. The resulting protein is CSVASGIGQPQHF. Joined to the reference TRBV29-1 and TRBJ1-5 proteins, this CDR3 gives the full variable domain: SAVISQKPSRDICQRGTSLTIQCQVDSQVTMMFWYRQQPGQSLTLIATANQGSEATYESGFVIDKFPISRPNLTFSTLTVSNMSPEDSSIYLCSVASGIGQPQHFGDGTRLSIL.